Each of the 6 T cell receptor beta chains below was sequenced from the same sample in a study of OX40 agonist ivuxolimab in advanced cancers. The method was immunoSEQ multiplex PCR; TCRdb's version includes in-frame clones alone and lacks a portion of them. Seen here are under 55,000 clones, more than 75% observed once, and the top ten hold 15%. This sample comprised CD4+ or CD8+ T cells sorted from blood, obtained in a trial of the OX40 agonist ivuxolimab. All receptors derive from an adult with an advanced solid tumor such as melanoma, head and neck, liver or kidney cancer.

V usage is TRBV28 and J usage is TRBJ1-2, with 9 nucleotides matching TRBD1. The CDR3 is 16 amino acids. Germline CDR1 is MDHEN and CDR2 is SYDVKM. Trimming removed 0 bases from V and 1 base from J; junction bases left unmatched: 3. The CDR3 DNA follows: TGTGCCAGCAGTTTATGGGGACAGGGCGATAACTATGGCTACACCTTC. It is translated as CASSLWGQGDNYGYTF.

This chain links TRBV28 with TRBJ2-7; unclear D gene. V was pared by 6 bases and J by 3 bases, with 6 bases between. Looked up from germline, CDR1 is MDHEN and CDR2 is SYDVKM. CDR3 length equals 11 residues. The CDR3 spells CASSYNYEQYF. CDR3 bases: TGTGCCAGCAGCTACAACTACGAGCAGTACTTC.

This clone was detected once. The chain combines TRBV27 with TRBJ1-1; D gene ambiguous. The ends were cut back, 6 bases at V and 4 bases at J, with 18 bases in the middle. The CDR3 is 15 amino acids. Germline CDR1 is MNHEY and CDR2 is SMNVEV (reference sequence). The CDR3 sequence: CASRPFGRPGTEAFF. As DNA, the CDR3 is TGTGCCAGCAGACCCTTTGGGCGACCCGGCACTGAAGCTTTCTTT.

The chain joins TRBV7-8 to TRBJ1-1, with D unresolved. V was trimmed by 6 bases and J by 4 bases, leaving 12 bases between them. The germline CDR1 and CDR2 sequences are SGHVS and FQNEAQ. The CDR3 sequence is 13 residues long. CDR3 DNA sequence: TGTGCCAGCAGTGTCGGGCGACCCACTGAAGCTTTCTTT. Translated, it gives CASSVGRPTEAFF.

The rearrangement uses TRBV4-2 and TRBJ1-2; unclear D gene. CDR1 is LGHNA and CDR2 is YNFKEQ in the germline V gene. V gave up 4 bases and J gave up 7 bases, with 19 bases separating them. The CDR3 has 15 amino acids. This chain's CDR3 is CASSLKMGGLGGYTF. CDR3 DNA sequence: TGTGCCAGCAGCCTAAAGATGGGAGGGTTAGGTGGCTACACCTTC.

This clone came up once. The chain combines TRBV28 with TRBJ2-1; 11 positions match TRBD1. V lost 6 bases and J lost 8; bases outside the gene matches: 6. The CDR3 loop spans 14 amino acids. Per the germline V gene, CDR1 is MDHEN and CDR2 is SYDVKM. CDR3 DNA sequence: TGTGCCAGCAGCACCGGACAGGGGGCGGATGAGCAGTTCTTC. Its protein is CASSTGQGADEQFF.